This TCR beta chain was sequenced in a study of vaccination and CD4 T cells after COVID-19. As to this clonotype: Its antigen remains unknown. The junction departs from the called germline gene at one end, perhaps through a read error.

The Oncomine TCR Beta short-read assay generated sequence data from the DNA of cultured CD4+ T cells. Using its own MiXCR run on the PCR reads, TCRdb lists one record per CDR3 protein. The repertoire holds about 25,000 distinct CDR3 sequences, with roughly 67% as singletons. Noted treatment: approximately 9-day PBMC culture with coronavirus spike peptide pools or control peptides (ViraFEST assay). After expanding antigen-specific T cells with peptide pools, ViraFEST sequenced their TCRs. The CDR3 consists of 14 residues. Germline assignment: CDR1 DFQATT and CDR2 SNEGSKA (reference sequence). Sequencing was performed on CD4+ T cells from blood, cultured in vitro, taken after SARS-CoV-2 vaccination. V gene TRBV20-1 combines with J gene TRBJ2-5; 8 positions match TRBD2. This TCR was recovered from a human donor who received a COVID-19 vaccine. The CDR3 protein is CSVSRGGVQETQYF. For the CDR3, the DNA is TGCAGTGTATCACGGGGGGGGGTACAAGAAACCCAGTACTTC.